Given below is one TCR beta chain in context. The antigen is unknown. Sample treatment: over 15 received Ad26.COV2.S at low or high dose, single or two shots; 5 received placebo; per-sample allocation not given. Material that was analyzed had been drawn on day 63 after the first vaccine or placebo injection. The sample comes from a study of Ad26.COV2.S vaccination and SARS-CoV-2 variants. Across the study: The study gave Ad26.COV2.S intramuscularly, once or twice 56 days apart.

Clones were read by immunoSEQ multiplex PCR, and TCRdb kept only the in-frame ones, dropping some. The sample records around 250,000 clones, roughly 87% being singletons. Study findings and constraints: Measurements of TCR breadth and depth may have given underestimates of the total T cell responses. Substantial post-vaccination breadth of spike-specific CD8+ and CD4+ T cell responses was reported.

This clonotype was sampled from a person aged 18-60 years who received the Ad26.COV2.S COVID-19 vaccine or a placebo. Source: peripheral blood, taken in a trial of Ad26.COV2.S vaccine versus placebo.

CDR3 sequence reads: CSVEDPGRGELFF. The CDR3 nucleotides read TGCAGCGTTGAAGATCCAGGGAGGGGGGAGCTGTTTTTT. This sequence joins TRBV29-1 and TRBJ2-2; perhaps TRBD2 as D (6 bases). Germline V CDR1 and CDR2: SQVTM, ANQGSEA. The CDR3 spans 13 residues. V lost 0 bases to trimming and J lost 8 bases, with 10 bases between them.